The present T cell receptor (beta chain) was sequenced within a study of spatial heterogeneity in lung cancer. Stated time point: sample taken at primary tumor resection. Material for sequencing was whole RNA from tumor, nontumor lung or frozen PBMC, left unsorted. Germline CDR1 and CDR2: MNHEY and SVGAGI. This CDR3 comprises 16 residues. TCRdb ran MiXCR on the 5' RACE reads and lists one entry per CDR3 protein. The sample includes about 3,300 distinct CDR3 sequences, 9.8% of them seen just once. Comment on this clonotype: A much bigger clone sits one base away, suggesting this may be a read error.

The TCR was taken from a male donor with early-stage non-small cell lung cancer. Specimen: normal lung tissue next to the tumor, collected at surgery. The gene calls are TRBV6-5 and TRBJ1-6; D gene unclear. CDR3 nucleotides: TGTGTCAGCAGTTATTCTCCTATACAGCTTAATTCACCCCTCCACTTT. Translated: CVSSYSPIQLNSPLHF.